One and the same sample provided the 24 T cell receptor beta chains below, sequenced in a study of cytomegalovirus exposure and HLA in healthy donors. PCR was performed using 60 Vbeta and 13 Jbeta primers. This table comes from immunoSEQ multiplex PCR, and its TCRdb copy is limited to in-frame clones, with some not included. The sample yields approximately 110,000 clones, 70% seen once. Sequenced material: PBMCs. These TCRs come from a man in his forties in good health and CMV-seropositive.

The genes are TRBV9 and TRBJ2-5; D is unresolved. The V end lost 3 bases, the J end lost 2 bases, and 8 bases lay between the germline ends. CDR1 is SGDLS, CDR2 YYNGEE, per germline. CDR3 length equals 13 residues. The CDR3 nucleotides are TGTGCCAGCAGCGCCGACATTCAAGAGACCCAGTACTTC. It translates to CASSADIQETQYF. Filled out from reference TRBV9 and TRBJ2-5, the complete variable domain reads DSGVTQTPKHLITATGQRVTLRCSPRSGDLSVYWYQQSLDQGLQFLIQYYNGEERAKGNILERFSAQQFPDLHSELNLSSLELGDSALYFCASSADIQETQYFGPGTRLLVL.

In DNA form, the CDR3 reads TGTGCCAGTAGTATGGTGAGTAACACTGAAGCTTTCTTT. Translating gives CASSMVSNTEAFF. V and J are TRBV19 and TRBJ1-1, with D unresolved. Germline V gene data show CDR1 as LNHDA and CDR2 as SQIVND (reference sequence). The length of the CDR3 is 13 residues. V was clipped by 3 bases and J by 2 bases, with 7 bases between them.

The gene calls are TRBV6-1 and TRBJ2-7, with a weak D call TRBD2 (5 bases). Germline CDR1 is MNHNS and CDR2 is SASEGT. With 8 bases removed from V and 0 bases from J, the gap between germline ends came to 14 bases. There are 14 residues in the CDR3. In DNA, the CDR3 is TGTGCCAGCCGGGGTCTCGCGAGCTCCTACGAGCAGTACTTC. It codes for CASRGLASSYEQYF.

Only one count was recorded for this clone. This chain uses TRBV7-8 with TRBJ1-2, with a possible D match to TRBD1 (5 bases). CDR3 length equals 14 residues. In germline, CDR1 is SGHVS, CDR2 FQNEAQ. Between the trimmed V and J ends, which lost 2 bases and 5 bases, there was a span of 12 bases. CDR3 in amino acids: CASSLQGSIYGYTF. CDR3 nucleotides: TGTGCCAGCAGCTTACAGGGCAGCATTTATGGCTACACCTTC.

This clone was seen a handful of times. CDR3 DNA: TGCGCCAGTAGACAGGGAGAAGCCAACGTCCTGACTTTC. It yields the protein CASRQGEANVLTF. The rearrangement links TRBV5-1 to TRBJ2-6, with TRBD1 matching 7 bases. Trimming removed 8 bases from V and 7 bases from J; junction bases left unmatched: 6. The CDR3 runs 13 residues. CDR1 is SGHRS and CDR2 is YFSETQ in the germline V gene.

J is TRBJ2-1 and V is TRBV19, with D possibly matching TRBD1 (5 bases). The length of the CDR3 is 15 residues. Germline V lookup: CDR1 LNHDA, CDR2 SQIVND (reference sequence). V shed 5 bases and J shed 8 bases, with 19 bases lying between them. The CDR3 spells CASSPRTPHGDEQFF. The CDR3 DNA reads TGTGCCAGTAGTCCCCGGACACCCCACGGCGATGAGCAGTTCTTC.

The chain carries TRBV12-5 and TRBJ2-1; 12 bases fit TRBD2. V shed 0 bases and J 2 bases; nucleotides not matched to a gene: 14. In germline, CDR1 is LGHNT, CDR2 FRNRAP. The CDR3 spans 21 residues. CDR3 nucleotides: TGTGCTAGTGGTTTGGTACTTGTACCGGGACTAGCGGGTGGGACCTACAATGAGCAGTTCTTC. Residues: CASGLVLVPGLAGGTYNEQFF.

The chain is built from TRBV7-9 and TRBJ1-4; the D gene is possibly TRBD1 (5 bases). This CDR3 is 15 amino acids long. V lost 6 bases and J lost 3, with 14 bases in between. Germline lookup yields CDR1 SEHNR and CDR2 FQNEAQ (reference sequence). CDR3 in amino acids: CASSYTGGPNEKLFF. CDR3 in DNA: TGTGCCAGCAGTTATACAGGCGGCCCTAATGAAAAACTGTTTTTT. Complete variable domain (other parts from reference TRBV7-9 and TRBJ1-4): DTGVSQNPRHKITKRGQNVTFRCDPISEHNRLYWYRQTLGQGPEFLTYFQNEAQLEKSRLLSDRFSAERPKGSFSTLEIQRTEQGDSAMYLCASSYTGGPNEKLFFGSGTQLSVL.

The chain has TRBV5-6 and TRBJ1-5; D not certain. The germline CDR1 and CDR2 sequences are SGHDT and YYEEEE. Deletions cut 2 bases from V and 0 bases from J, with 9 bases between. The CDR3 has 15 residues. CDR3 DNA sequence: TGTGCCAGCAGCTTCCGTGCGGGTAGCAATCAGCCCCAGCATTTT. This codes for CASSFRAGSNQPQHF.

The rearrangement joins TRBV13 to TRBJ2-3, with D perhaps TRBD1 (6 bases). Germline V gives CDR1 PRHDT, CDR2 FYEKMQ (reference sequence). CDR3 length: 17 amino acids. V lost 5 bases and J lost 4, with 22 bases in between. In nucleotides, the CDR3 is TGTGCCAGCAGCCCGTTGGGGGCGAGGGAGTCCCCAGATACGCAGTATTTT. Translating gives CASSPLGARESPDTQYF.

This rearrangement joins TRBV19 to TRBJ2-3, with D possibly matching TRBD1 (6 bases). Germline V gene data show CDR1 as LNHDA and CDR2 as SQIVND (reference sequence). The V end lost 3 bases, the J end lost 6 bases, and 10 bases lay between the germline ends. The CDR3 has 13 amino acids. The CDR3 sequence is CASSMTGWDTQYF. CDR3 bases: TGTGCCAGTAGTATGACAGGTTGGGATACGCAGTATTTT.

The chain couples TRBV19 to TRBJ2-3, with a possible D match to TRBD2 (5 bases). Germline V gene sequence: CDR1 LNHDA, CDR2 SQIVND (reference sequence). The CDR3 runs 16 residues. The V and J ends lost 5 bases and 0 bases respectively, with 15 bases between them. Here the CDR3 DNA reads TGTGCCAGTAGTCCCAGTAGCGAGACGAGCACAGATACGCAGTATTTT. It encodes CASSPSSETSTDTQYF.

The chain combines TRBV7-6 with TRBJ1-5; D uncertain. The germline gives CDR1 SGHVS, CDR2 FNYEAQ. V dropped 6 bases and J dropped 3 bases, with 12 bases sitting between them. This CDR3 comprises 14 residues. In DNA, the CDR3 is TGTGCCAGCAGTCACGGGTTGGACAATCAGCCCCAGCATTTT. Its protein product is CASSHGLDNQPQHF.

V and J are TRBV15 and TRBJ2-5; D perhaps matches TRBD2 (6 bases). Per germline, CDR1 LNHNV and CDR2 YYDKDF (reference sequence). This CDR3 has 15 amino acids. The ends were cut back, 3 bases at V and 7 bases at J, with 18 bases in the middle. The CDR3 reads CATSRTDKTGGTQYF. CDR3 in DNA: TGTGCCACCAGCAGGACTGACAAAACCGGGGGGACCCAGTACTTC.

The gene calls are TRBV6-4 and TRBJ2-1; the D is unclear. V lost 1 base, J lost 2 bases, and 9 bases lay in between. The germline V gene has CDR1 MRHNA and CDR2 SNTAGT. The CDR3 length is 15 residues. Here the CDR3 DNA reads TGTGCCAGCAGTGACTGGAGCGAGACCTACAATGAGCAGTTCTTC. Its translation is CASSDWSETYNEQFF.

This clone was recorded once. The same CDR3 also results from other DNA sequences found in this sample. The DNA for the CDR3 is TGTGCCAGCAGGCAGACAGGAAACTATGGCTACACCTTC. Protein sequence: CASRQTGNYGYTF. The chain joins TRBV27 to TRBJ1-2, with D possibly being TRBD1 (6 bases). V was clipped by 6 bases and J by 2 bases, with 10 bases between them. CDR3 size: 13 residues. From germline, CDR1 is MNHEY and CDR2 SMNVEV (reference sequence).

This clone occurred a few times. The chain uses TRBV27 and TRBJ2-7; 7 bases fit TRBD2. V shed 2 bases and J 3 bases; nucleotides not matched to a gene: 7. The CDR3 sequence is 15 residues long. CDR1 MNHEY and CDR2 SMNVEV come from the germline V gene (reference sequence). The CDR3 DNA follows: TGTGCCAGCAGTTTAACGGGAGGCAATCACTACGAGCAGTACGTC. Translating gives CASSLTGGNHYEQYV.

The CDR3 reads CASSGPTSTGSLKGYTF. The DNA for the CDR3 is TGTGCCAGCAGCGGCCCCACCTCGACAGGGAGCTTAAAGGGCTACACCTTC. This chain joins TRBV9 and TRBJ1-2; 7 positions match TRBD1. Per germline, CDR1 SGDLS and CDR2 YYNGEE. This CDR3 comprises 17 residues. V gave up 3 bases and J gave up 8 bases; unmatched junction bases: 19.

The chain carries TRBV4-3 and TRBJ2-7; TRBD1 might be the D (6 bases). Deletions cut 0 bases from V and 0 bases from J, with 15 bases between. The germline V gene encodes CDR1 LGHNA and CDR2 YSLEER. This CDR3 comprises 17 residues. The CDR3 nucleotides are TGCGCCAGCAGCCAAGATTTCGCAGGACAGATCTCCTACGAGCAGTACTTC. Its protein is CASSQDFAGQISYEQYF.

Written as DNA, the CDR3 is TGTGCCAGCAGCGTAGGGTGGCGGACAGGGGCGGGAGAGACCCAGTACTTC. Translation gives CASSVGWRTGAGETQYF. The chain is built from TRBV9 and TRBJ2-5; 9 positions match TRBD1. CDR3 length: 17 residues. Germline V lookup: CDR1 SGDLS, CDR2 YYNGEE. The V gene end was trimmed by 0 bases and the J gene end by 4 bases; junction bases not matched to a gene: 10.

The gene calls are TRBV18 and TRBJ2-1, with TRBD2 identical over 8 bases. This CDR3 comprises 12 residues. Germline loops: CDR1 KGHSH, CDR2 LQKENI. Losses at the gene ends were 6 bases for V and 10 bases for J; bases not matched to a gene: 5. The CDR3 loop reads CASSWTSTEQFF. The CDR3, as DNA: TGTGCCAGCTCTTGGACTAGCACCGAGCAGTTCTTC.

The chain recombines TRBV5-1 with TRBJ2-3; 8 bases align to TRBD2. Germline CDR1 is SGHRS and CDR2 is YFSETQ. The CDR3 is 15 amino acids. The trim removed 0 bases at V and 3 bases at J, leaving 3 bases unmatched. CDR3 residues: CASSLGLALTDTQYF. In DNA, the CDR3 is TGCGCCAGCAGCTTGGGACTAGCGCTTACAGATACGCAGTATTTT.

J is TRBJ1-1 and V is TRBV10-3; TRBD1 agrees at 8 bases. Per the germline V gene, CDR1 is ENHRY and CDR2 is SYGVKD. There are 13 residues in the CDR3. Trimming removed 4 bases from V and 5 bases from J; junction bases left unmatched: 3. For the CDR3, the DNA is TGTGCCATCAGTGCCCGGACAGGGACTGAAGCTTTCTTT. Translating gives CAISARTGTEAFF.

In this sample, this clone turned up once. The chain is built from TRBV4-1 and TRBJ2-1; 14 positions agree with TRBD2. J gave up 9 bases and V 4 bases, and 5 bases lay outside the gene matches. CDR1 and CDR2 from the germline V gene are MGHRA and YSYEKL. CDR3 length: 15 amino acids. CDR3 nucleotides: TGCGCCAGCAGCCCGACTAGCGGGAGGGTCTTTGAGCAGTTCTTC. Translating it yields CASSPTSGRVFEQFF.